This TCR beta chain was obtained from a study of blood T cell repertoires in COVID-19. Profiling relied on immunoSEQ multiplex PCR, and the TCRdb table lists in-frame clones only, not all of them. The table shows about 370,000 clones, with 80% to 90% occurring only once. There are a few counts of this clone. This clonotype was obtained from a man between 18 and 29 years old who had recovered from COVID-19. Sequencing was performed on PBMCs or T cells enriched from blood (not recorded which).

CDR3 nucleotide sequence: TGTGCCAGCAGCCAAGAGTCCGGGACGGGGGCCGGGGAGCTGTTTTTT. Protein sequence: CASSQESGTGAGELFF. J is TRBJ2-2 and V is TRBV4-2, with D possibly being TRBD2 (6 bases). Germline loops: CDR1 LGHNA, CDR2 YNFKEQ. The V gene lost 0 bases and the J gene lost 6 bases, with 14 bases spanning the gap. This CDR3 comprises 16 residues.